Each of the 20 T cell receptor beta chains below was sequenced from the same sample in a study of Graves' ophthalmopathy and Graves' hyperthyroidism. The authors amplified TCR beta CDR3 regions from RNA transcripts. First-round RT-PCR with HTBI primers preceded a second-round multiplex PCR. MiXCR was run by TCRdb on the multiplex PCR reads, yielding one entry per CDR3 protein. The profile shows roughly 400,000 distinct CDR3 sequences, approximately 16% of them singletons. The material sequenced was peripheral blood. These receptors were taken from a woman younger than 30 with Graves' ophthalmopathy.

This clonotype was observed at least ten times. This chain joins TRBV7-9 and TRBJ2-7; the D gene is possibly TRBD1 (6 bases). The CDR3 runs to 16 residues. Trimming cost V 0 bases and J 5 bases, with 17 bases left between them. The V gene's germline CDR1 is SEHNR and CDR2 FQNEAQ (reference sequence). CDR3: CASSLAGAGFMDEQYF. Written as DNA, the CDR3 is TGTGCCAGCAGCTTAGCGGGGGCAGGGTTCATGGACGAGCAGTACTTC.

This clonotype was recorded many times. The gene calls are TRBV27 and TRBJ2-7; no definite D call. Germline assignment: CDR1 MNHEY and CDR2 SMNVEV (reference sequence). The CDR3 runs to 18 residues. V shed 0 bases and J shed 3 bases, with 21 bases lying between them. CDR3 protein: CASSLSSVSADAYYEQYF. The CDR3 DNA reads as TGTGCCAGCAGTTTATCGTCCGTATCGGCAGACGCCTACTACGAGCAGTACTTC.

The rearrangement uses TRBV12-3 or TRBV12-4 and TRBJ2-5; TRBD2 agrees at 15 bases. The CDR3 loop spans 18 amino acids. Trimming removed 5 bases from V and 5 bases from J; junction bases left unmatched: 12. The CDR3: CASSLLGPGTSGGETQYF. In DNA, the CDR3 is TGTGCCAGCAGTCTCCTTGGCCCCGGGACTAGCGGGGGGGAGACCCAGTACTTC.

In its sample, this clonotype was seen many times. The CDR3, as DNA: TGTGCCAGCAGCCCTATCGACAGGGTGAACACTGAAGCTTTCTTT. Translated, it gives CASSPIDRVNTEAFF. J is TRBJ1-1 and V is TRBV7-8; 7 positions agree with TRBD1. The germline CDR1 and CDR2 sequences are SGHVS and FQNEAQ. Germline trimming cut 5 bases from V and 0 bases from J; bases unmatched to any gene: 6. The CDR3 consists of 15 residues. The whole variable domain, remainder taken from reference TRBV7-8 and TRBJ1-1, is GAGVSQSPRYKVAKRGQDVALRCDPISGHVSLFWYQQALGQGPEFLTYFQNEAQLDKSGLPSDRFFAERPEGSVSTLKIQRTQQEDSAVYLCASSPIDRVNTEAFFGQGTRLTVV.

At least ten counts were recorded for this clonotype. The chain recombines TRBV2 with TRBJ1-6; D uncertain. The V gene lost 6 bases and the J gene lost 0 bases, with 12 bases spanning the gap. Germline V gene data show CDR1 as SNHLY and CDR2 as FYNNEI. CDR3 length: 16 residues. The DNA for the CDR3 is TGTGCCAGCAGGGGAGGTGGCAGCTCCTATAATTCACCCCTCCACTTT. Protein sequence: CASRGGGSSYNSPLHF.

This clonotype appeared many times. The V gene is TRBV28, the J gene TRBJ2-2; TRBD1 is a possible D gene (6 bases). CDR1 and CDR2 from the germline V gene are MDHEN and SYDVKM. CDR3 length equals 15 residues. Trimming pared 6 bases from V and 1 base from J, leaving 12 bases between. DNA of the CDR3: TGTGCCAGCAGAGTTCCAGGGGTGAACACCGGGGAGCTGTTTTTT. It yields the protein CASRVPGVNTGELFF. Drawing the rest from reference TRBV28 and TRBJ2-2, the complete variable domain is DVKVTQSSRYLVKRTGEKVFLECVQDMDHENMFWYRQDPGLGLRLIYFSYDVKMKEKGDIPEGYSVSREKKERFSLILESASTNQTSMYLCASRVPGVNTGELFFGEGSRLTVL.

The chain carries TRBV28 and TRBJ2-5; TRBD1 agrees at 7 bases. The V gene end was trimmed by 7 bases and the J gene end by 2 bases; junction bases not matched to a gene: 7. Germline V gene sequence: CDR1 MDHEN, CDR2 SYDVKM. The CDR3 is made up of 14 amino acids. The CDR3 DNA is TGTGCCAGCAAGACAGGGACCACACAAGAGACCCAGTACTTC. This codes for CASKTGTTQETQYF.

The rearrangement joins TRBV30 to TRBJ1-1; 7 bases align to TRBD1. This CDR3 has 14 amino acids. The trim removed 5 bases at V and 1 base at J, leaving 7 bases unmatched. Germline CDR1 GTSNPN, CDR2 SVGIG (reference sequence). The DNA of the CDR3 is TGTGCCTGGGCTCAGACAGGGCAGAACACTGAAGCTTTCTTT. Its protein product is CAWAQTGQNTEAFF.

This clonotype was counted ten times or more. J is TRBJ2-2 and V is TRBV4-3, with TRBD2 matching over 7 bases. CDR1 is LGHNA, CDR2 YSLEER, per germline. The J segment lost 1 base and the V segment lost 6 bases, leaving 8 bases of the junction unmatched. This CDR3 has 16 amino acids. CDR3 residues: CASSWSQRGNTGELFF. CDR3 nucleotides: TGCGCCAGCAGTTGGAGCCAGCGGGGGAACACCGGGGAGCTGTTTTTT.

This clonotype was counted at least ten times. The chain is built from TRBV28 and TRBJ2-5; no clear D gene. The CDR3 is 14 residues long. CDR1 MDHEN and CDR2 SYDVKM come from the germline V gene. V was cut by 8 bases and J by 2 bases, with 15 bases left in between. The CDR3 DNA reads TGTGCCAGCTCAGGTCTAGACCCACAAGAGACCCAGTACTTC. Residues: CASSGLDPQETQYF.

The rearrangement joins TRBV6-1 to TRBJ2-5, with D perhaps given as TRBD1 or TRBD2 (7 bases each). The CDR3 consists of 15 residues. V was trimmed by 5 bases and J by 5 bases, leaving 18 bases between them. The germline CDR1 and CDR2 sequences are MNHNS and SASEGT. CDR3 in DNA: TGTGCCAGCAGTAGGACTAGTCCGACAGGGGAGACCCAGTACTTC. It yields the protein CASSRTSPTGETQYF.

This clonotype was counted many times. V is TRBV12-3 or TRBV12-4 and J is TRBJ1-6; the match to TRBD1 covers 8 bases. The CDR3 has 17 amino acids. Trimming cost V 4 bases and J 7 bases; bases outside gene matches: 12. The CDR3 here is CASSWAGRGRLNSPLHF. The CDR3 DNA sequence: TGTGCCAGCAGTTGGGCGGGCAGGGGGCGGTTGAATTCACCCCTCCACTTT.

Many counts were recorded for this clonotype. The chain carries TRBV29-1 and TRBJ1-2, with TRBD1 identical over 8 bases. Germline loops: CDR1 SQVTM, CDR2 ANQGSEA. J lost 2 bases, V lost 7 bases, and 9 bases had no gene match. The CDR3 has 14 residues. CDR3 protein: CSAEPGQENYGYTF. CDR3 DNA: TGCAGCGCCGAACCGGGACAGGAGAACTATGGCTACACCTTC.

This clonotype was detected many times. The chain links TRBV11-2 to TRBJ2-5; possible D gene TRBD2, 5 bases. This CDR3 is built from 17 residues. Trimming cost V 3 bases and J 1 base, with 18 bases left between them. Germline loops: CDR1 SGHAT, CDR2 FQNNGV. CDR3: CASSFYAALALQETQYF. CDR3 bases: TGTGCCAGCAGCTTTTACGCCGCGCTAGCACTCCAAGAGACCCAGTACTTC.

Worth noting for this clonotype: The junction departs from germline at one end; a sequencing error may be responsible. The chain has TRBV18 and TRBJ1-1, with D perhaps TRBD1 (5 bases). The CDR3 runs 13 residues. Germline CDR1 is KGHSH and CDR2 is LQKENI. This chain's CDR3 is CASLGGKNTEASF. The CDR3 DNA sequence: TGTGCCAGCCTGGGGGGAAAGAACACTGAAGCTTCCTTT.

This clonotype was counted at least ten times. The chain carries TRBV19 and TRBJ1-2, with TRBD1 matching over 7 bases. This CDR3 has 12 amino acids. Unmatched junction bases numbered 0, after V lost 5 bases and J lost 3 bases. Germline V CDR1 and CDR2: LNHDA, SQIVND (reference sequence). CDR3 region: CASSDRDYGYTF. The CDR3 coding sequence is TGTGCCAGTAGTGACAGGGACTATGGCTACACCTTC.

The rearrangement joins TRBV28 to TRBJ2-5; TRBD2 is a possible D gene (6 bases). The CDR3 extends over 15 amino acids. Germline V lookup: CDR1 MDHEN, CDR2 SYDVKM. Trimming removed 10 bases at V and 2 bases at J, with 20 bases between. DNA for the CDR3: TGTGCCACCCGAGTTTCTATGGGGGGTCAAGAGACCCAGTACTTC. Translation: CATRVSMGGQETQYF.

The J gene is TRBJ1-2, the V gene TRBV4-1; weak D call: TRBD1 (6 bases). Germline CDR1 is MGHRA and CDR2 is YSYEKL. The CDR3 extends over 18 amino acids. The ends were cut back, 1 base at V and 7 bases at J, with 25 bases in the middle. The CDR3 DNA reads as TGCGCCAGCAGCCAAGCGGAGGCGTTCGAACAGGGAGTCAGTGGCTACACCTTC. The encoded protein is CASSQAEAFEQGVSGYTF.

The chain carries TRBV6-2 or TRBV6-3 and TRBJ1-5, with 7 bases matching TRBD1. The V and J ends lost 6 bases and 2 bases, in that order; junction bases with no gene match: 10. Germline values: CDR1 MNHEY, CDR2 SVGEGT. This CDR3 is 16 amino acids long. The CDR3: CASSRDRETRNQPQHF. The DNA for the CDR3 is TGTGCCAGCAGCCGCGACAGGGAGACACGCAATCAGCCCCAGCATTTT.

This clonotype has a count of ten or more. This chain links TRBV18 with TRBJ1-2; D possibly corresponds to TRBD1 (5 bases). Between the trimmed V and J ends, which lost 4 bases and 6 bases, there was a span of 12 bases. The CDR3 consists of 13 residues. CDR1 is KGHSH, CDR2 LQKENI, per germline. The CDR3 DNA reads as TGTGCCAGCTCACGGTTACGGGGCGATGGCTACACCTTC. This encodes CASSRLRGDGYTF.